Below, 30 T cell receptor beta chains from the same sample are listed, as sequenced in a study of shared clonotypes between healthy human individuals. Data came from immunoSEQ multiplex PCR; TCRdb stores just in-frame clones and leaves some out. This sample has approximately 2,000,000 clones; roughly 93% occur once, and the top ten carry 1.5% to 2%. CD45RO-negative, CCR7-positively selected cells formed the naive CD8 fraction, excluding terminally differentiated effector memory CD45RA+ cells. Specimen: naive CD8+ T cells from PBMCs. The receptors derive from a man between 18 and 29 years old in good health. Some clones in this sample may be carry-over from other donors' samples.

This chain links TRBV11-2 with TRBJ1-1; a weak D match, TRBD1 (6 bases). CDR1 SGHAT and CDR2 FQNNGV come from the germline V gene. The CDR3 has 14 residues. The V gene lost 6 bases and the J gene lost 4 bases, with 15 bases spanning the gap. CDR3 region: CASSSRQGSTEAFF. The CDR3, as DNA: TGTGCCAGCAGTTCAAGGCAGGGGAGCACTGAAGCTTTCTTT.

V and J are TRBV7-2 and TRBJ2-3, with D possibly called TRBD1 or TRBD2 (5 bases each). CDR1 and CDR2 (germline): SGHTA, FQGNSA. The CDR3 is made up of 16 amino acids. V lost 5 bases and J 0 bases, leaving 15 bases between the germline ends. CDR3 loop: CASSPGTTTSTDTQYF. The CDR3 DNA follows: TGTGCCAGCAGCCCAGGGACCACAACTAGCACAGATACGCAGTATTTT.

Notes on this clone: The same CDR3 is also encoded by other DNA sequences in this sample. The gene calls are TRBV15 and TRBJ1-1; unclear D gene. CDR1 is LNHNV and CDR2 is YYDKDF in the germline V gene (reference sequence). V lost 3 bases and J lost 1, with 6 bases in between. The length of the CDR3 is 13 residues. In DNA, the CDR3 is TGTGCCACCAGCAGGGACGGGAACACTGAAGCTTTCTTT. It translates to CATSRDGNTEAFF.

The chain links TRBV4-1 to TRBJ2-7; D possibly corresponds to TRBD2 (5 bases). Trimming pared 4 bases from V and 0 bases from J, leaving 10 bases between. The CDR3 extends over 14 amino acids. From germline, CDR1 is MGHRA and CDR2 YSYEKL. CDR3 sequence (DNA): TGCGCCAGCAGCCCCACTAGGAGCTCCTACGAGCAGTACTTC. Translating gives CASSPTRSSYEQYF.

This rearrangement joins TRBV7-2 to TRBJ1-5; D gene uncertain. Trimming took 1 base from V and 13 from J, leaving 14 bases between them. This CDR3 contains 13 residues. Germline V gives CDR1 SGHTA, CDR2 FQGNSA. CDR3 amino acids: CASSLEPGTQQHF. The CDR3 coding sequence is TGTGCCAGCAGCTTAGAACCAGGCACCCAACAGCATTTT.

This CDR3 is CAWSPIAGGPGDTGELFF. The CDR3, as DNA: TGTGCCTGGAGTCCCATAGCGGGAGGGCCGGGGGACACCGGGGAGCTGTTTTTT. The chain uses TRBV30 and TRBJ2-2; TRBD2 matches at 11 bases. CDR3 size: 18 residues. After removal of 2 bases from V and 3 bases from J, the junction contained 11 bases not matched to a gene. The V gene's germline CDR1 is GTSNPN and CDR2 SVGIG (reference sequence).

This sequence joins TRBV27 and TRBJ1-2; 11 positions match TRBD1. This CDR3 is 16 amino acids long. In germline, CDR1 is MNHEY, CDR2 SMNVEV (reference sequence). With 4 bases clipped from V and 6 bases from J, the junction kept 10 bases outside the gene matches. The CDR3 DNA follows: TGTGCCAGCAGTTCTAGGTCGGGACAGGGGGGAAATGGCTACACCTTC. This translates into CASSSRSGQGGNGYTF.

The chain uses TRBV7-8 and TRBJ2-1; D uncertain. The germline V gene has CDR1 SGHVS and CDR2 FQNEAQ. V lost 5 bases and J 0 bases, leaving 17 bases between the germline ends. The CDR3 has 17 residues. As DNA, the CDR3 is TGTGCCAGCAGCCATGCCCTGGGTTCCGACTCCTACAATGAGCAGTTCTTC. Translated: CASSHALGSDSYNEQFF.

This sequence joins TRBV11-3 and TRBJ2-7; TRBD1 might be the D (6 bases). V lost 5 bases, J lost 0 bases, and 14 bases lay in between. Germline lookup yields CDR1 SGHNT and CDR2 YENEEA. The CDR3 extends over 15 amino acids. CDR3 region: CASSQGSKVSYEQYF. CDR3 sequence (DNA): TGTGCCAGCAGCCAGGGGTCAAAGGTCTCCTACGAGCAGTACTTC.

This chain joins TRBV21-1 and TRBJ1-2; TRBD1, the table's D call, lacks a check against the DNA. TRBV21-1 is noted as a pseudogene. This CDR3 spans 16 amino acids. The CDR3 loop reads CASSKAPHRVNYGYTF. The CDR3 DNA is TGTGCCAGCAGCAAAGCACCACACAGGGTTAACTATGGCTACACCTTC.

This chain connects TRBV10-3 to TRBJ2-1; TRBD2 matches at 11 bases. V shed 0 bases, J shed 7 bases, and the junction held 8 bases outside the gene matches. The CDR3 spans 17 residues. Germline CDR1 ENHRY, CDR2 SYGVKD. This CDR3 is CAISESKTLAGVNEQFF. In DNA form, the CDR3 reads TGTGCCATCAGTGAGTCAAAGACACTAGCGGGAGTAAATGAGCAGTTCTTC.

V usage is TRBV28 and J usage is TRBJ1-2; possible D gene TRBD1, 5 bases. This CDR3 is built from 14 residues. The germline CDR1 and CDR2 sequences are MDHEN and SYDVKM. The V end lost 3 bases, the J end lost 7 bases, and 15 bases lay between the germline ends. As DNA, the CDR3 is TGTGCCAGCAGTTTCCTGACAGTATCTCGTGGCTACACCTTC. Translated: CASSFLTVSRGYTF.

This chain uses TRBV2 with TRBJ2-4; TRBD2 is a possible D gene (6 bases). V was clipped by 7 bases and J by 2 bases, with 12 bases between them. From germline, CDR1 is SNHLY and CDR2 FYNNEI. The CDR3 consists of 14 residues. CDR3 loop: CASKTSFTKNIQYF. The DNA of the CDR3 is TGTGCCAGCAAAACTAGCTTCACCAAAAACATTCAGTACTTC.

This chain uses TRBV4-1 with TRBJ2-7, with TRBD2 matching over 8 bases. The germline V gene encodes CDR1 MGHRA and CDR2 YSYEKL. The CDR3 is made up of 16 amino acids. V was clipped by 3 bases and J by 5 bases; unmatched bases: 12. Here the CDR3 reads CASSHATAGAAHEQYF. The CDR3 DNA reads TGCGCCAGCAGCCACGCCACAGCGGGAGCCGCCCACGAGCAGTACTTC.

The chain is built from TRBV9 and TRBJ1-1; D might be TRBD1 (5 bases). Germline CDR1 is SGDLS and CDR2 is YYNGEE. The CDR3 length is 14 residues. The V end lost 0 bases, the J end lost 6 bases, and 12 bases lay between the germline ends. CDR3 nucleotides: TGTGCCAGCAGCGTAGGCGACGACAGTCCTGAAGCTTTCTTT. Protein: CASSVGDDSPEAFF.

The V call is TRBV5-4, the J call TRBJ2-2; TRBD1 aligns across 8 bases. CDR3 length equals 15 residues. V was clipped by 3 bases and J by 1 base; unmatched bases: 2. Germline CDR1 is SGHNT and CDR2 is YYREEE (reference sequence). This chain's CDR3 is CASSWGQVNTGELFF. CDR3 coding DNA: TGTGCCAGCAGCTGGGGACAGGTGAACACCGGGGAGCTGTTTTTT.

The rearrangement links TRBV7-2 to TRBJ2-5; D perhaps matches TRBD2 (5 bases). CDR3 length: 14 residues. Per germline, CDR1 SGHTA and CDR2 FQGNSA. V lost 0 bases and J 2 bases, leaving 7 bases between the germline ends. The CDR3 DNA sequence: TGTGCCAGCAGCTTAGCACTAGGTCAAGAGACCCAGTACTTC. This codes for CASSLALGQETQYF. Together with reference TRBV7-2 and TRBJ2-5, the CDR3 gives the full variable domain: GAGVSQSPSNKVTEKGKDVELRCDPISGHTALYWYRQSLGQGLEFLIYFQGNSAPDKSGLPSDRFSAERTGGSVSTLTIQRTQQEDSAVYLCASSLALGQETQYFGPGTRLLVL.

CDR3 residues: CASSLRTSGRAEQFF. The CDR3 DNA sequence: TGTGCCAGCAGTTTACGGACTAGCGGGAGGGCTGAGCAGTTCTTC. The J gene is TRBJ2-1, the V gene TRBV27, with TRBD2 matching over 15 bases. Trimming cost V 2 bases and J 9 bases; bases outside gene matches: 2. CDR3 size: 15 residues. Looked up from germline, CDR1 is MNHEY and CDR2 is SMNVEV (reference sequence).

This chain connects TRBV28 to TRBJ1-5; TRBD1 might be the D (5 bases). The V end lost 3 bases, the J end lost 7 bases, and 16 bases lay between the germline ends. Germline CDR1 and CDR2: MDHEN and SYDVKM. This CDR3 contains 15 residues. The CDR3 loop is CASSFEQGRGQPQHF. The CDR3 DNA reads TGTGCCAGCAGTTTTGAGCAGGGACGAGGCCAGCCCCAGCATTTT.

This chain connects TRBV28 to TRBJ1-1, with D maybe TRBD1 (5 bases). CDR1 and CDR2 from the germline V gene are MDHEN and SYDVKM. Trimming left V 3 bases short and J 3 bases short, with 17 bases between. The CDR3 consists of 16 residues. In nucleotides, the CDR3 is TGTGCCAGCAGTTTTTCGAGGGGACGGTCGGACACTGAAGCTTTCTTT. Its translation: CASSFSRGRSDTEAFF.

J is TRBJ1-3 and V is TRBV7-2; D is unclear. V lost 1 base to trimming and J lost 8 bases, with 15 bases between them. This CDR3 contains 15 residues. The germline gives CDR1 SGHTA, CDR2 FQGNSA. The CDR3 DNA reads TGTGCCAGCAGCTTAGAACTGACATCTTATGACACCATATATTTT. The encoded protein is CASSLELTSYDTIYF.

The chain is built from TRBV27 and TRBJ1-5, with unresolved D. Germline loops: CDR1 MNHEY, CDR2 SMNVEV (reference sequence). The CDR3 extends over 12 amino acids. The V and J ends lost 4 bases and 7 bases respectively, with 8 bases between them. The CDR3 spells CASSSLGQPQHF. CDR3 DNA: TGTGCCAGCAGTTCACTAGGACAGCCCCAGCATTTT.

The V and J genes are TRBV4-1 and TRBJ2-5, with D perhaps given as TRBD1 or TRBD2 (5 bases each). CDR3 length: 12 residues. V was clipped by 1 base and J by 5 bases, with 5 bases between them. Germline CDR1 and CDR2: MGHRA and YSYEKL. CDR3 sequence (DNA): TGCGCCAGCAGCCAAGGGGACGAGACCCAGTACTTC. Its protein is CASSQGDETQYF.

The chain links TRBV7-9 to TRBJ1-1, with D unresolved. The CDR3 covers 12 residues. V was clipped by 6 bases and J by 4 bases, with 9 bases between them. In germline, CDR1 is SEHNR, CDR2 FQNEAQ (reference sequence). The DNA of the CDR3 is TGTGCCAGCAGGCCCTTCGGCACTGAAGCTTTCTTT. Protein product: CASRPFGTEAFF.

This clone was found once. The chain carries TRBV5-1 and TRBJ1-1; 10 nucleotides agree with TRBD1. The CDR3 sequence is 16 residues long. The junction had 12 bases not matched to a gene; V was cut back by 3 bases and J by 7 bases. Germline V gene lookup returns CDR1 SGHRS and CDR2 YFSETQ. The CDR3 sequence: CASSYRTGGPVGEAFF. The DNA of the CDR3 is TGCGCCAGCAGCTATCGGACAGGGGGGCCCGTAGGTGAAGCTTTCTTT.

The rearrangement links TRBV13 to TRBJ2-1; 7 positions agree with TRBD2. This CDR3 comprises 17 residues. In germline, CDR1 is PRHDT, CDR2 FYEKMQ (reference sequence). Unmatched junction bases numbered 10, after V lost 0 bases and J lost 5 bases. The CDR3 spells CASSLGTGGSVDNEQFF. The DNA for the CDR3 is TGTGCCAGCAGCTTAGGAACAGGCGGGAGTGTCGACAATGAGCAGTTCTTC.

This chain uses TRBV14 with TRBJ2-3; D gene uncertain. Trimming cost V 0 bases and J 1 base, with 2 bases left between them. This CDR3 contains 13 residues. The germline V gene encodes CDR1 SGHDN and CDR2 FVKESK. In nucleotides, the CDR3 is TGTGCCAGCAGCCAAGAAGGCACAGATACGCAGTATTTT. Encoded protein: CASSQEGTDTQYF.

J is TRBJ2-1 and V is TRBV19, with TRBD2 matching 9 bases. The CDR3 is made up of 15 amino acids. Germline values: CDR1 LNHDA, CDR2 SQIVND (reference sequence). The junction had 11 bases not matched to a gene; V was cut back by 5 bases and J by 9 bases. The DNA of the CDR3 is TGTGCCAGTAGTTGGAGGACTAGCGCATCGGTTGAGCAGTTCTTC. Translation gives CASSWRTSASVEQFF.

This clone was recorded only once. The rearrangement uses TRBV7-9 and TRBJ2-1; 7 nucleotides line up with TRBD2. Trimming removed 4 bases from V and 3 bases from J; junction bases left unmatched: 3. Germline lookup yields CDR1 SEHNR and CDR2 FQNEAQ (reference sequence). The CDR3 is made up of 14 amino acids. As DNA, the CDR3 is TGTGCCAGCAGCTCCCGGGGGGACTACAATGAGCAGTTCTTC. Translating it yields CASSSRGDYNEQFF.

The chain has TRBV30 and TRBJ1-1; 9 bases are shared with TRBD1. Per germline, CDR1 GTSNPN and CDR2 SVGIG (reference sequence). CDR3 length: 13 amino acids. The V gene end was trimmed by 3 bases and the J gene end by 4 bases; junction bases not matched to a gene: 3. The CDR3 region has the DNA TGTGCCTGGAGGGGACAGGGAGGCACTGAAGCTTTCTTT. It is translated as CAWRGQGGTEAFF.